The source of this T cell receptor beta chain is a study of T cell responses to AZD1222 COVID-19 vaccine. The CDR3 contains 13 residues. V was cut by 3 bases and J by 7 bases, with 13 bases left in between. Germline lookup yields CDR1 SGHRS and CDR2 YFSETQ. TCRdb keeps only in-frame clones here, not all; method: immunoSEQ multiplex PCR. Here the sample spans about 160,000 clones, around nine tenths being singletons. This clone was detected a few times. Material: peripheral blood, obtained 28 days after the second AZD1222 dose. The V and J genes are TRBV5-1 and TRBJ1-1; the D gene is possibly TRBD1 (6 bases). This TCR derives from an adult who received the AZD1222 COVID-19 vaccine. CDR3 nucleotide sequence: TGCGCCAGCAGCTGGGGGGCGTCGGGTGAAGCTTTCTTT. Translation gives CASSWGASGEAFF.